A single sample is the source of the 27 T cell receptor beta chains below, sequenced in a study of T cells in Graves' hyperthyroidism and ophthalmopathy. RNA transcripts served as the template for amplifying TCR beta CDR3 regions. The HTBI primer set drove a first-round RT-PCR of the TCR CDR3. TCRdb independently ran MiXCR on the multiplex PCR reads; one entry per CDR3 protein. The table includes around 340,000 distinct CDR3 sequences, about a sixth detected once. Material: blood. Every receptor here comes from a woman younger than 45 with Graves' hyperthyroidism that later progressed to Graves' ophthalmopathy.

Regarding this clonotype: A much larger clone differs by one base, so this may be a read error. The V and J genes are TRBV27 and TRBJ1-2; possible D gene TRBD1, 6 bases. The CDR3 is 14 residues long. Per germline, CDR1 MNHEY and CDR2 SMNVEV (reference sequence). The V end was cut by 7 bases, the J end by 4 bases, with 16 bases between. The CDR3, as DNA: TGTGCCAGCACCGTGACCGGGGGGCCCTATGGCTACACCTTC. This codes for CASTVTGGPYGYTF.

This chain links TRBV9 with TRBJ2-3; 8 nucleotides match TRBD2. This CDR3 comprises 15 residues. Germline lookup yields CDR1 SGDLS and CDR2 YYNGEE. Trimming removed 3 bases from V and 2 bases from J; junction bases left unmatched: 5. The CDR3, as DNA: TGTGCCAGCAGCGCGACTAGCGAACCCACAGATACGCAGTATTTT. It codes for CASSATSEPTDTQYF.

This clonotype was picked up many times. V and J are TRBV12-3 or TRBV12-4 and TRBJ1-1; 7 nucleotides line up with TRBD1. J was trimmed by 8 bases and V by 0 bases; bases with no gene match: 6. The CDR3 is made up of 14 amino acids. The CDR3 spells CASSLAGTVSEAFF. As DNA, the CDR3 is TGTGCCAGCAGTTTAGCCGGGACAGTCTCAGAAGCTTTCTTT.

Worth noting for this clonotype: This clone may be a read error of a much larger clone one base away. The rearrangement joins TRBV30 to TRBJ2-7; D uncertain. V lost 3 bases to trimming and J lost 1 base, with 13 bases between them. This CDR3 has 14 residues. From germline, CDR1 is GTSNPN and CDR2 SVGIG (reference sequence). The CDR3 DNA reads as TGTGCCTGGAGGAGGATGGGGAAATCCTACGAGCAGTACTTC. Residues: CAWRRMGKSYEQYF.

This sequence joins TRBV20-1 and TRBJ2-3; 8 nucleotides line up with TRBD2. Germline trimming cut 1 base from V and 4 bases from J; bases unmatched to any gene: 7. The germline CDR1 and CDR2 sequences are DFQATT and SNEGSKA (reference sequence). This CDR3 contains 15 residues. CDR3: CSARGQRGPADTQYF. The CDR3 nucleotides are TGCAGTGCTAGAGGCCAGCGGGGGCCGGCAGATACGCAGTATTTT.

This clonotype was detected many times. The chain couples TRBV20-1 to TRBJ2-7; D uncertain. V lost 7 bases and J 0 bases, leaving 13 bases between the germline ends. Germline V gene lookup returns CDR1 DFQATT and CDR2 SNEGSKA (reference sequence). This CDR3 comprises 13 residues. The CDR3 sequence: CSVVAGASYEQYF. Written as DNA, the CDR3 is TGCAGTGTCGTGGCAGGAGCCTCCTACGAGCAGTACTTC.

V usage is TRBV27 and J usage is TRBJ2-1, with a possible D match to TRBD1 (6 bases). Trimming shortened V by 2 bases and J by 7 bases, and 15 bases separated the two germline ends. Looked up from germline, CDR1 is MNHEY and CDR2 is SMNVEV (reference sequence). The length of the CDR3 is 15 residues. CDR3 sequence reads: CASSLKGLRGNEQFF. CDR3 nucleotide sequence: TGTGCCAGCAGTTTAAAAGGTCTTAGGGGGAATGAGCAGTTCTTC.

This clonotype has ten or more counts. This chain joins TRBV6-1 and TRBJ1-5, with a weak D call TRBD1 (6 bases). The CDR3 totals 15 residues. Trimming removed 3 bases at V and 1 base at J, with 10 bases between. Germline CDR1 MNHNS, CDR2 SASEGT. As DNA, the CDR3 is TGTGCCAGCAGTGACTCCACAGGGAGCAATCAGCCCCAGCATTTT. Amino acids: CASSDSTGSNQPQHF.

This clonotype showed up many times. This sequence joins TRBV3-1 and TRBJ2-3, with 7 bases fitting TRBD2. After removal of 2 bases from V and 4 bases from J, the junction contained 3 bases not matched to a gene. The CDR3 runs 14 residues. Germline V lookup: CDR1 LGHDT, CDR2 YNNKEL (reference sequence). The CDR3 nucleotides are TGTGCCAGCAGCCAACCTACTAGCGCAGATACGCAGTATTTT. Encoded protein: CASSQPTSADTQYF.

The gene calls are TRBV19 and TRBJ1-1, with TRBD1 matching 12 bases. Germline-derived CDR1 and CDR2 are LNHDA and SQIVND (reference sequence). This CDR3 is 14 amino acids long. V was pared by 9 bases and J by 4 bases, with 6 bases of the junction left unmatched. CDR3: CASRDRGLSTEAFF. In DNA, the CDR3 is TGTGCCAGCCGGGACAGGGGGCTGAGCACTGAAGCTTTCTTT.

The sample holds a few counts of this clonotype. CDR3 protein: CASSLHQPQHF. The CDR3 DNA follows: TGTGCCAGCAGTTTACATCAGCCCCAGCATTTT. This chain joins TRBV28 and TRBJ1-5; D is uncertain. V shed 2 bases and J shed 5 bases, with 1 base lying between them. The germline V gene has CDR1 MDHEN and CDR2 SYDVKM. The CDR3 is made up of 11 amino acids.

The V and J genes are TRBV24-1 and TRBJ2-6; D is possibly TRBD2 (6 bases). Germline CDR1 reads KGHDR; CDR2 reads SFDVKD. V lost 4 bases and J lost 1, with 7 bases in between. The CDR3 covers 15 residues. CDR3 region: CATSDRGSGANVLTF. The CDR3 nucleotides are TGTGCCACCAGTGACCGGGGGTCTGGGGCCAACGTCCTGACTTTC.

This clonotype came up many times. Written as DNA, the CDR3 is TGTGCCAGCAGTCTCCCAGATAATCAGCCCCAGCATTTT. As protein: CASSLPDNQPQHF. The V and J genes are TRBV12-3 or TRBV12-4 and TRBJ1-5; D is uncertain. V was clipped by 5 bases and J by 4 bases, with 9 bases between them. The CDR3 is made up of 13 amino acids.

V usage is TRBV10-3 and J usage is TRBJ2-3; TRBD1 or TRBD2 may be the D gene (6 bases each). Trimming removed 6 bases from V and 1 base from J, with 20 bases in between. The CDR3 spans 17 residues. Germline V gene sequence: CDR1 ENHRY, CDR2 SYGVKD. The CDR3 DNA reads TGTGCCATCAGAGGAGGTAGGGGGGCCTGGGGCACAGATACGCAGTATTTT. It yields the protein CAIRGGRGAWGTDTQYF.

This clonotype was counted at least ten times. V usage is TRBV28 and J usage is TRBJ2-1; unclear D gene. CDR1 is MDHEN, CDR2 SYDVKM, per germline. CDR3 length: 15 amino acids. Trimming removed 4 bases from V and 0 bases from J, with 10 bases in between. CDR3 loop: CASSSPRSSYNEQFF. In DNA, the CDR3 is TGTGCCAGCAGTTCCCCCAGATCCTCCTACAATGAGCAGTTCTTC.

This clonotype was detected ten times or more. The chain employs TRBV12-3 or TRBV12-4 and TRBJ1-4, with D maybe TRBD1 (5 bases). The CDR3 consists of 13 residues. Trimming removed 5 bases from V and 10 bases from J, with 14 bases in between. The DNA of the CDR3 is TGTGCCAGCAGTGTAGGGGAAGGTGGAAAACTGTTTTTT. Translating gives CASSVGEGGKLFF.

This clonotype was observed at least ten times. The V and J genes are TRBV11-2 and TRBJ2-2; D perhaps matches TRBD2 (7 bases). Germline V gives CDR1 SGHAT, CDR2 FQNNGV. The CDR3 is 19 amino acids. The V gene lost 4 bases and the J gene lost 13 bases, with 34 bases spanning the gap. The CDR3 DNA reads TGTGCCAGCAGCTCAACTCCGGAGTGGGGGGGCACCGGGCCTCCGCGGCTGTTTTTT. It yields the protein CASSSTPEWGGTGPPRLFF.

This clonotype was detected ten times or more. The CDR3 region is CASSEFGSNTEAFF. In DNA, the CDR3 is TGCGCCAGCAGTGAGTTCGGGTCTAACACTGAAGCTTTCTTT. The chain combines TRBV10-2 with TRBJ1-1; D gene unclear. The germline V gene has CDR1 WSHSY and CDR2 SAAADI. The CDR3 has 14 amino acids. V was cut by 1 base and J by 2 bases, with 8 bases left in between.

This clonotype came up many times. The chain links TRBV11-2 to TRBJ1-1; D is undetermined. Germline lookup yields CDR1 SGHAT and CDR2 FQNNGV. V was clipped by 5 bases and J by 8 bases, with 30 bases between them. The CDR3 length is 18 residues. In DNA form, the CDR3 reads TGTGCCAGCAGCCGAGAATCCGCCAAAGGGAGCCAGCCGGCCGAAGCTTTCTTT. Amino acids: CASSRESAKGSQPAEAFF. Based on the CDR3 plus reference TRBV11-2 and TRBJ1-1, the full variable domain is EAGVAQSPRYKIIEKRQSVAFWCNPISGHATLYWYQQILGQGPKLLIQFQNNGVVDDSQLPKDRFSAERLKGVDSTLKIQPAKLEDSAVYLCASSRESAKGSQPAEAFFGQGTRLTVV.

The J gene is TRBJ1-4, the V gene TRBV6-1; D might be TRBD1 (6 bases). In germline, CDR1 is MNHNS, CDR2 SASEGT. The CDR3 has 12 amino acids. The V end was cut by 6 bases, the J end by 7 bases, with 9 bases between. The CDR3 protein is CASRRTAEKLFF. CDR3 sequence (DNA): TGTGCCAGCAGACGGACAGCTGAAAAACTGTTTTTT.

The sample holds many counts of this clonotype. V gene TRBV20-1 combines with J gene TRBJ1-1, with D perhaps matching TRBD1 (6 bases). CDR3 size: 15 residues. Trimming left V 3 bases short and J 5 bases short, with 19 bases between. Per germline, CDR1 DFQATT and CDR2 SNEGSKA (reference sequence). CDR3 sequence reads: CSASDGRGAQTEAFF. The CDR3 DNA is TGCAGTGCTAGTGATGGGCGGGGGGCGCAGACTGAAGCTTTCTTT.

The V gene is TRBV15, the J gene TRBJ2-7, with D possibly TRBD2 on 6 matching bases. Trimming cost V 0 bases and J 2 bases, with 17 bases left between them. Germline lookup yields CDR1 LNHNV and CDR2 YYDKDF (reference sequence). CDR3 length: 17 residues. CDR3 in amino acids: CATSRDSGLADPYEQYF. In DNA form, the CDR3 reads TGTGCCACCAGCAGAGATTCTGGGTTAGCGGATCCCTACGAGCAGTACTTC. Drawing the rest from reference TRBV15 and TRBJ2-7, the complete variable domain is DAMVIQNPRYQVTQFGKPVTLSCSQTLNHNVMYWYQQKSSQAPKLLFHYYDKDFNNEADTPDNFQSRRPNTSFCFLDIRSPGLGDTAMYLCATSRDSGLADPYEQYFGPGTRLTVT.

This clonotype was counted a few times. The V and J genes are TRBV5-1 and TRBJ1-6; D not certain. V lost 0 bases and J lost 0, with 13 bases in between. Germline V CDR1 and CDR2: SGHRS, YFSETQ. The CDR3 has 18 amino acids. CDR3 protein: CASSLAGSRFSYNSPLHF. CDR3 nucleotides: TGCGCCAGCAGCTTGGCCGGCAGTCGCTTCTCCTATAATTCACCCCTCCACTTT.

The rearrangement uses TRBV9 and TRBJ1-2; D gene uncertain. Germline CDR1 is SGDLS and CDR2 is YYNGEE. The V and J ends lost 3 bases and 0 bases respectively, with 6 bases between them. The CDR3 runs 13 residues. CDR3 coding DNA: TGTGCCAGCAGCGCAAACACTAACTATGGCTACACCTTC. Encoded protein: CASSANTNYGYTF.

This chain connects TRBV12-3 or TRBV12-4 to TRBJ1-1; 7 nucleotides agree with TRBD1. With V trimmed by 4 bases and J by 4 bases, 12 bases remained unmatched. The CDR3 covers 16 residues. The CDR3 is CASSSQRQGWGTEAFF. DNA for the CDR3: TGTGCCAGCAGTTCTCAACGACAGGGCTGGGGCACTGAAGCTTTCTTT.

This clonotype was recorded at least ten times. CDR3 bases: TGTGCCAGCAGTAGGGGTTTTCACAATCAGCCCCAGCATTTT. Residues: CASSRGFHNQPQHF. This chain links TRBV6-1 with TRBJ1-5; the D gene is possibly TRBD1 (5 bases). The CDR3 has 14 residues. CDR1 MNHNS and CDR2 SASEGT come from the germline V gene. The V end lost 5 bases, the J end lost 3 bases, and 11 bases lay between the germline ends.

The chain uses TRBV20-1 and TRBJ2-2, with 9 bases matching TRBD2. Germline CDR1 and CDR2: DFQATT and SNEGSKA (reference sequence). Trimming removed 1 base from V and 5 bases from J; junction bases left unmatched: 14. This CDR3 has 18 residues. The DNA for the CDR3 is TGCAGTGCTAGAGGGGAGGGTAGCGGGGGATTCTGGACCGGGGAGCTGTTTTTT. Translating it yields CSARGEGSGGFWTGELFF.